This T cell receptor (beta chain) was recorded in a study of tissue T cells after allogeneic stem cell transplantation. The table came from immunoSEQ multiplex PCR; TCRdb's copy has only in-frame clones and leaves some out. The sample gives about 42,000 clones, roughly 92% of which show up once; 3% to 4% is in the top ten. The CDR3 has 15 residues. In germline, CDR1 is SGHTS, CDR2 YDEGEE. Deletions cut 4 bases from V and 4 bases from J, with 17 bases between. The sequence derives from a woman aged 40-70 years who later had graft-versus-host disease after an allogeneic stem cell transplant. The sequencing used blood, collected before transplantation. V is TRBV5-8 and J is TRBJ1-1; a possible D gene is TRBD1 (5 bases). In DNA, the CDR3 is TGTGCCAGCAGCCCAGGACGTGTGAGGGGCACTGAAGCTTTCTTT. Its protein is CASSPGRVRGTEAFF.